This T cell receptor beta chain was sequenced during a study of T cell responses to AZD1222 COVID-19 vaccine. Study findings and constraints: At 160-218 and 743-854, vaccine-associated CD4 TCRs were dominant, and they spanned spike. Receipt of two AZD1222 doses was followed by a rise in Spike-specific TCR breadth and depth.

Some clones are missing from TCRdb's copy, which holds only in-frame ones; the method was immunoSEQ multiplex PCR. The repertoire includes 100,000 to 110,000 clones, over 75% of them detected once, and 4% to 4.5% sits in the top ten. V lost 3 bases, J lost 12 bases, and 8 bases stayed unmatched. This CDR3 is built from 12 residues. Looked up from germline, CDR1 is GTSNPN and CDR2 is SVGIG (reference sequence). Regarding this clone: Antigen unknown.

The sequences come from peripheral blood, collected on day 0 of MenACWY control vaccination. V is TRBV30 and J is TRBJ1-2; 9 bases fit TRBD1. The TCR comes from an adult in good health. CDR3 coding DNA: TGTGCCTGGAGAGGACAGGGGAGAAGTCACACCTTC. Translated: CAWRGQGRSHTF.